The T cell receptor (beta chain) under discussion was sequenced for a study of shared clonotypes between healthy human individuals. Sequencing used immunoSEQ multiplex PCR; TCRdb keeps in-frame clones, though not all of them. The table records approximately 2.3 million clones, 85% to 95% of them present only once. The V and J ends lost 3 bases and 13 bases, in that order; junction bases with no gene match: 10. The CDR3 loop spans 14 amino acids. Germline V lookup: CDR1 MDHEN, CDR2 SYDVKM. The sequenced material came from naive CD4+ T cells from PBMCs. The sample's subset: CD45RA+ positively selected. The sequence derives from a man aged 18 to 29 in good health. Some clones in this sample may be carry-over from other donors' samples. The rearrangement links TRBV28 to TRBJ1-5, with TRBD1 identical over 9 bases. This chain's CDR3 is CASSFSRYRGRQHF. The CDR3 region has the DNA TGTGCCAGCAGTTTTTCCCGTTACAGGGGGCGTCAGCATTTT.